The 28 T cell receptor beta chains below were found in one sample sequenced in a study of CD8 T cells in cerebrospinal fluid in Alzheimer's disease. TCRdb reprocessed the 10x single-cell sequencing reads and stores each CDR3 protein as one record, lacking DNA. Here the sample table reports around 1,600 distinct CDR3 sequences. The sample consisted of cerebrospinal fluid. These receptors all come from a human donor in good health.

The chain carries TRBV7-8 and TRBJ2-2; TCRdb's D call of TRBD1 is untestable without DNA. The CDR3 has 16 amino acids. The germline gives CDR1 SGHVS, CDR2 FQNEAQ. CDR3 sequence: CASSPRSGVNTGELFF.

This clonotype ranks as medium-sized in terms of frequency. The chain recombines TRBV12-3 or TRBV12-4 with TRBJ2-1; the TCRdb call, TRBD2, lacks DNA for checking. This CDR3 region has 15 residues. The CDR3 spells CASSLGLARNNEQFF.

Measured by frequency, this clonotype is large (0.1 to 1%). The rearrangement uses TRBV7-2 and TRBJ1-6; checking the TCRdb D call of TRBD1 is not possible without DNA. The CDR3 is 14 residues long. In germline, CDR1 is SGHTA, CDR2 FQGNSA. CDR3 sequence reads: CASSLGWSGAPLHF. Complete variable domain (other parts from reference TRBV7-2 and TRBJ1-6): GAGVSQSPSNKVTEKGKDVELRCDPISGHTALYWYRQSLGQGLEFLIYFQGNSAPDKSGLPSDRFSAERTGGSVSTLTIQRTQQEDSAVYLCASSLGWSGAPLHFGNGTRLTVT.

Measured by frequency, this clonotype is medium-sized. This rearrangement joins TRBV29-1 to TRBJ2-3; TCRdb's D call, TRBD1, is unchecked because there is no DNA. CDR3 length equals 13 residues. Germline CDR1 is SQVTM and CDR2 is ANQGSEA. This chain's CDR3 is CSARQGAIDTQYF.

By frequency, this clonotype registers large (0.1 to 1%). This CDR3 reads CASSLDSPEAFF. This chain links TRBV18 with TRBJ1-1; without DNA, the TCRdb call of TRBD1 cannot be checked. The germline V gene encodes CDR1 KGHSH and CDR2 LQKENI. The CDR3 sequence is 12 residues long.

This CDR3 reads CASSIGQGPGDTQYF. The chain links TRBV19 to TRBJ2-3; the D call from TCRdb, TRBD1, cannot be confirmed without DNA. Per germline, CDR1 LNHDA and CDR2 SQIVND (reference sequence). The CDR3 runs to 15 residues.

This clonotype is labeled medium-sized (0.01 to 0.1%) based on frequency. CDR3 sequence reads: CASSMRAHKNIQYF. V and J are TRBV2 and TRBJ2-4; TCRdb picks TRBD2, but there is no DNA to check that call. Germline CDR1 reads SNHLY; CDR2 reads FYNNEI. This CDR3 comprises 14 residues.

This clonotype registers medium-sized by frequency. Here the CDR3 reads CASSYRPLADTQYF. The chain carries TRBV6-2 or TRBV6-3 and TRBJ2-3. Germline V gives CDR1 MNHEY, CDR2 SVGEGT. The CDR3 has 14 residues.

This clonotype is deemed medium-sized by its frequency. The rearrangement uses TRBV27 and TRBJ1-2; the D call of TRBD1 rests on TCRdb alone, since no DNA is present to check it. Germline assignment: CDR1 MNHEY and CDR2 SMNVEV (reference sequence). The CDR3 runs to 13 residues. CDR3 residues: CASSLGGNYGYTF.

This clonotype is identified as medium-sized (0.01 to 0.1%) from frequency. The J gene is TRBJ1-2, the V gene TRBV6-5. Germline CDR1 and CDR2: MNHEY and SVGAGI. CDR3 length equals 17 residues. CDR3 sequence reads: CASSYSTFRLANYGYTF.

Considering frequency, this clonotype is large. This rearrangement joins TRBV4-3 to TRBJ2-3; checking the TCRdb D call of TRBD1 is not possible without DNA. The CDR3 totals 14 residues. Germline values: CDR1 LGHNA, CDR2 YSLEER. CDR3: CASSPTGPTDTQYF.

This clonotype counts as medium-sized (0.01 to 0.1%) by frequency. The genes are TRBV19 and TRBJ1-5; TCRdb's D gene call, TRBD1, goes unchecked for lack of DNA. The CDR3 has 15 residues. Per germline, CDR1 LNHDA and CDR2 SQIVND (reference sequence). CDR3 loop: CASNPGGGAGQPQHF. Full variable domain (missing parts from reference TRBV19 and TRBJ1-5): DGGITQSPKYLFRKEGQNVTLSCEQNLNHDAMYWYRQDPGQGLRLIYYSQIVNDFQKGDIAEGYSVSREKKESFPLTVTSAQKNPTAFYLCASNPGGGAGQPQHFGDGTRLSIL.

According to its frequency, this clonotype is medium-sized. The chain uses TRBV6-6 and TRBJ2-4; TCRdb lists TRBD2, though no DNA is available to test this call. Germline V CDR1 and CDR2: MNHNY, SVGAGI (reference sequence). The CDR3 has 17 amino acids. CDR3 protein: CASSYSTSGRAPPIQYF.

This clonotype counts as medium-sized by frequency. V gene TRBV11-2 combines with J gene TRBJ2-3; the TCRdb call, TRBD2, lacks DNA for checking. The CDR3 is 15 residues long. The germline V gene has CDR1 SGHAT and CDR2 FQNNGV. CDR3 residues: CASSFLAGGFNTQYF. Full variable domain (remainder filled in from reference TRBV11-2 and TRBJ2-3): EAGVAQSPRYKIIEKRQSVAFWCNPISGHATLYWYQQILGQGPKLLIQFQNNGVVDDSQLPKDRFSAERLKGVDSTLKIQPAKLEDSAVYLCASSFLAGGFNTQYFGPGTRLTVL.

This clonotype is labeled medium-sized based on frequency. The CDR3 reads CASSRGENTEAFF. This rearrangement joins TRBV12-3 or TRBV12-4 to TRBJ1-1; TCRdb gives TRBD1 as the D gene, but with no DNA this cannot be confirmed. This CDR3 contains 13 residues.

This clonotype is classed as medium-sized by frequency. The CDR3 is CASSLVITGAGGNTEAFF. The chain is built from TRBV7-2 and TRBJ1-1; as DNA is missing, the TRBD1 call by TCRdb cannot be tested. Germline V lookup: CDR1 SGHTA, CDR2 FQGNSA. CDR3 length: 18 residues.

By frequency, this clonotype registers medium-sized. The chain is built from TRBV3-1 and TRBJ2-7; checking the TCRdb D call of TRBD1 is not possible without DNA. Germline V CDR1 and CDR2: LGHDT, YNNKEL (reference sequence). The CDR3 has 15 amino acids. CDR3 loop: CASSDKGEKGYEQYF.

This clonotype is classed as large (0.1 to 1%) by frequency. The V gene is TRBV27, the J gene TRBJ1-5; as DNA is missing, the TRBD1 call by TCRdb cannot be tested. The CDR3 length is 14 residues. The germline V gene encodes CDR1 MNHEY and CDR2 SMNVEV (reference sequence). The CDR3 reads CASRQTGNNQPQHF.

This clonotype is identified as medium-sized from frequency. The rearrangement links TRBV12-3 or TRBV12-4 to TRBJ2-7. This CDR3 has 11 amino acids. The CDR3 reads CASLPSYEQYF.

By frequency, this clonotype registers large. The chain employs TRBV7-6 and TRBJ2-1. The germline gives CDR1 SGHVS, CDR2 FNYEAQ. This CDR3 has 14 residues. The CDR3 loop is CASSSSGVYNEQFF.

Its frequency marks this clonotype as medium-sized. The chain has TRBV18 and TRBJ1-5. Germline loops: CDR1 KGHSH, CDR2 LQKENI. This CDR3 is 13 amino acids long. CDR3 sequence reads: CASSPLEDQPQHF.

This clonotype is classed as medium-sized (0.01 to 0.1%) by frequency. The chain links TRBV7-9 to TRBJ2-5. From germline, CDR1 is SEHNR and CDR2 FQNEAQ (reference sequence). This CDR3 has 15 amino acids. Here the CDR3 reads CASSLARTVQETQYF.

This clonotype ranks as medium-sized in terms of frequency. V is TRBV27 and J is TRBJ1-4; TCRdb's D gene call, TRBD1, goes unchecked for lack of DNA. There are 18 residues in the CDR3. Germline V lookup: CDR1 MNHEY, CDR2 SMNVEV (reference sequence). The CDR3 region is CASSLTGQGAATNEKLFF.

This clonotype is classed as medium-sized by frequency. The J gene is TRBJ2-1, the V gene TRBV6-1; TCRdb reports TRBD1, a call that lacks DNA to check it against. This CDR3 contains 15 residues. CDR1 and CDR2 (germline): MNHNS, SASEGT. The CDR3 is CASSNPRGSYNEQFF.

By frequency, this clonotype is medium-sized. Here the CDR3 reads CASRQQDYGYTF. The V call is TRBV25-1, the J call TRBJ1-2; TCRdb's D call, TRBD1, is unchecked because there is no DNA. Germline lookup yields CDR1 MGHDK and CDR2 SYGVNS. The CDR3 is 12 amino acids.

Judged by frequency, this clonotype is large. The CDR3: CASSLEGYGYTF. The V gene is TRBV7-2, the J gene TRBJ1-2. Germline CDR1 and CDR2: SGHTA and FQGNSA. The CDR3 covers 12 residues.

Considering frequency, this clonotype is medium-sized (0.01 to 0.1%). The chain combines TRBV6-1 with TRBJ1-3; TCRdb proposes TRBD1, but this gene call is untestable without DNA. Germline V gene lookup returns CDR1 MNHNS and CDR2 SASEGT. The CDR3 spans 18 residues. The CDR3 protein is CASSEGVPGQASGNTIYF.

By frequency, this clonotype is large. The chain has TRBV11-3 and TRBJ2-3; no DNA is available, so the TRBD2 call from TCRdb remains unchecked. Germline V CDR1 and CDR2: SGHNT, YENEEA. The length of the CDR3 is 15 residues. The CDR3 spells CASSQRTSRGDTQYF. The whole variable domain, remainder taken from reference TRBV11-3 and TRBJ2-3, is EAGVVQSPRYKIIEKKQPVAFWCNPISGHNTLYWYLQNLGQGPELLIRYENEEAVDDSQLPKDRFSAERLKGVDSTLKIQPAELGDSAVYLCASSQRTSRGDTQYFGPGTRLTVL.